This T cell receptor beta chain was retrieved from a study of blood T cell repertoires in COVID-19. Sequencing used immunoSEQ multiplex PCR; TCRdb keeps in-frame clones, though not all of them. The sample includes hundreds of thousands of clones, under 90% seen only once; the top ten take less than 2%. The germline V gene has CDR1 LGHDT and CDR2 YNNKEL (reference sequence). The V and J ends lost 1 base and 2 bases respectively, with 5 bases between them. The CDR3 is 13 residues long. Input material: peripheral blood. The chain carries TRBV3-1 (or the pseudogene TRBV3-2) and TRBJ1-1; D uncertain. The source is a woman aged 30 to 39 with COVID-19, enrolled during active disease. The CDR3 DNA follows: TGTGCCAGCAGCCAAGGCAGAAACACTGAAGCTTTCTTT. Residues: CASSQGRNTEAFF.